Each of the 2 T cell receptor beta chains below was sequenced from the same sample in a study of Ad26.COV2.S vaccination and SARS-CoV-2 variants. Stated treatment: some 20 received Ad26.COV2.S at low or high dose, single or two shots; 5 received placebo; per-sample allocation not given. Vaccine and placebo recipients were sampled on day 63 after the first injection. Measured with immunoSEQ multiplex PCR; TCRdb has only the in-frame clones, and not every one. The top ten hold over 9% of the sample, which has 400,000 to 450,000 clones, 90% seen once. The sequenced sample was peripheral blood, obtained in a trial of Ad26.COV2.S vaccine versus placebo. These receptors came from a person between 18 and 59 years old who received the Ad26.COV2.S COVID-19 vaccine or a placebo.

This chain links TRBV28 with TRBJ2-7; 9 bases match TRBD1. V was pared by 5 bases and J by 3 bases, with 8 bases of the junction left unmatched. The CDR3 totals 15 residues. Germline V gene lookup returns CDR1 MDHEN and CDR2 SYDVKM. DNA of the CDR3: TGTGCCAGCAGTCTACGGGGGACAGGGATCTACGAGCAGTACTTC. Amino acids: CASSLRGTGIYEQYF.

This sequence joins TRBV7-8 and TRBJ2-2; 8 positions agree with TRBD2. The CDR3 has 15 amino acids. The trim removed 4 bases at V and 7 bases at J, leaving 8 bases unmatched. CDR1 and CDR2 from the germline V gene are SGHVS and FQNEAQ. CDR3 DNA sequence: TGTGCCAGCAGCTCGCGGACTAGCCCGATCGGGGAGCTGTTTTTT. Translation gives CASSSRTSPIGELFF.